The rows below give T cell receptor beta chains drawn from one sample of a study of blood T cell repertoires in COVID-19. Method: immunoSEQ multiplex PCR; TCRdb's copy keeps in-frame clones and lacks some. Of approximately 97,000 clones listed, approximately 86% were seen once; the top ten hold 18%. Sequences were obtained from peripheral blood. The receptors were sampled from an elderly woman with acute or convalescent COVID-19. CDR3s include the opening cysteine and the closing phenylalanine or tryptophan. D genes are given only for firm matches. A row's size may be missing; if present it is once, few, many or a size class.

NA	NA	TRBV3-1/TRBV3-2	TRBJ1-6	CASSQTGAIRNSPLHF	TGTGCCAGCAGCCAGACTGGGGCCATCAGAAATTCACCCCTCCACTTT
NA	NA	TRBV9	TRBJ2-7	CASSVAAGPTYEQYF	TGTGCCAGCAGCGTAGCGGCGGGGCCCACCTACGAGCAGTACTTC
NA	NA	TRBV11-2	TRBJ1-2	CASSSFGGASDYTF	TGTGCCAGCAGCTCTTTCGGGGGGGCCTCAGACTACACCTTC
TRBD2	NA	TRBV12-5	TRBJ2-3	CASGLVIAGGLTDTQYF	TGTGCTAGTGGTTTGGTAATTGCGGGGGGGCTAACAGATACGCAGTATTTT
NA	NA	TRBV5-5	TRBJ1-5	CASSAGPFEQPQHF	TGTGCCAGCAGTGCGGGCCCGTTCGAGCAGCCCCAGCATTTT
NA	NA	TRBV6-5	TRBJ1-6	CASRGGNNSPLHF	TGTGCCAGCAGGGGGGGGAATAATTCACCCCTCCACTTT
NA	NA	TRBV2	TRBJ2-7	CATERRAGEQYF	TGTGCCACCGAAAGGAGGGCGGGGGAGCAGTACTTC
NA	NA	TRBV5-1	TRBJ2-2	CASSLSAEATGELFF	TGCGCCAGCAGCTTGTCCGCGGAGGCCACCGGGGAGCTGTTTTTT
TRBD1	once	TRBV7-9	TRBJ1-2	CASSSRDRGLNGYTF	TGTGCCAGCAGCTCCCGGGACAGGGGGCTAAATGGCTACACCTTC
NA	NA	TRBV3-1/TRBV3-2	TRBJ1-6	CASSQAPGLTYSPLHF	TGTGCCAGCAGCCAAGCTCCAGGGCTTACTTATTCACCCCTCCACTTT
TRBD1	NA	TRBV5-6	TRBJ2-1	CASSQTGGAYNEQFF	TGTGCCAGCAGCCAAACAGGGGGAGCCTACAATGAGCAGTTCTTC
TRBD1	NA	TRBV19	TRBJ1-6	CASSLQGDRGNSPLHF	TGTGCCAGTAGTCTCCAGGGGGACAGGGGCAATTCACCCCTCCACTTT
NA	NA	TRBV11-3	TRBJ1-4	CASSPGRLMVTNEKLFF	TGTGCCAGCAGCCCAGGGCGGTTGATGGTAACTAATGAAAAACTGTTTTTT
TRBD1	NA	TRBV6-5	TRBJ1-2	CAAAGQGAGYTF	TGTGCCGCCGCTGGACAGGGAGCCGGCTACACCTTC
TRBD2	NA	TRBV13	TRBJ2-3	CASSLGRLAGGTDTQYF	TGTGCCAGCAGCTTAGGTCGACTAGCGGGGGGGACAGATACGCAGTATTTT
TRBD2	NA	TRBV9	TRBJ2-3	CASSVFGLAGPSDTQYF	TGTGCCAGCAGCGTCTTTGGACTAGCGGGGCCTTCGGATACGCAGTATTTT
TRBD1	NA	TRBV24-1	TRBJ1-2	CATSDSSGGDRGLYGYTF	TGTGCCACCAGTGACTCGTCCGGGGGGGACAGGGGACTGTATGGCTACACCTTC
TRBD2	NA	TRBV24-1	TRBJ2-2	CATSGGSGGRPNTGELFF	TGTGCCACCAGTGGGGGTAGCGGGGGGCGCCCTAACACCGGGGAGCTGTTTTTT
NA	NA	TRBV12-3/TRBV12-4	TRBJ2-7	CASSPRTVGEQYF	TGTGCCAGCAGTCCGAGGACAGTAGGGGAGCAGTACTTC
NA	NA	TRBV20-1	TRBJ1-2	CSASDRPANYGYTF	TGCAGTGCTAGTGACAGGCCTGCTAACTATGGCTACACCTTC
NA	NA	TRBV7-2	TRBJ2-7	CASSLATGGSYEQYF	TGTGCCAGCAGCTTAGCTACAGGCGGCTCCTACGAGCAGTACTTC
TRBD1	NA	TRBV6-2/TRBV6-3	TRBJ2-7	CASSYSKLDREYF	TGTGCCAGCAGTTACTCGAAGCTGGACAGGGAGTACTTC
TRBD1	NA	TRBV6-5	TRBJ1-1	CASSQTGGRSEAFF	TGTGCCAGCAGTCAGACAGGGGGCCGGTCTGAAGCTTTCTTT
NA	NA	TRBV29-1	TRBJ1-2	CSVDEGVNYGYTF	TGCAGCGTTGATGAGGGGGTGAACTATGGCTACACCTTC
TRBD1	NA	TRBV6-1	TRBJ2-3	CASSEGQGFTDTQYF	TGTGCCAGCAGTGAGGGACAGGGGTTCACAGATACGCAGTATTTT
TRBD1	NA	TRBV10-3	TRBJ1-2	CAISEATGGGYTF	TGTGCCATCAGTGAGGCCACAGGGGGCGGCTACACCTTC
NA	NA	TRBV24-1	TRBJ2-5	CATSDPVGTRGIFTETQYF	TGTGCCACCAGTGATCCCGTTGGAACGCGAGGAATATTTACGGAGACCCAGTACTTC
NA	NA	TRBV6-2/TRBV6-3	TRBJ1-5	CASSTYRSYSNQPQHF	TGTGCCAGCAGTACCTACAGGTCTTATAGCAATCAGCCCCAGCATTTT
NA	NA	TRBV5-6	TRBJ1-1	CASSPDSRAEAFF	TGTGCCAGCAGCCCGGACTCAAGAGCTGAAGCTTTCTTT
NA	once	TRBV5-1	TRBJ2-5	CASSLGLQETQYF	TGCGCCAGCAGCTTGGGACTTCAAGAGACCCAGTACTTC
NA	NA	TRBV12-5	TRBJ1-4	CASATSGSGNEKLFF	TGTGCTAGTGCCACCTCAGGGTCCGGTAATGAAAAACTGTTTTTT
NA	NA	TRBV3-1/TRBV3-2	TRBJ1-4	CASSQAFATNEKLFF	TGTGCCAGCAGCCAAGCATTTGCAACTAATGAAAAACTGTTTTTT
TRBD2	NA	TRBV7-9	TRBJ2-2	CASSFLAGRTGELFF	TGTGCCAGCAGTTTCCTAGCGGGGCGGACCGGGGAGCTGTTTTTT